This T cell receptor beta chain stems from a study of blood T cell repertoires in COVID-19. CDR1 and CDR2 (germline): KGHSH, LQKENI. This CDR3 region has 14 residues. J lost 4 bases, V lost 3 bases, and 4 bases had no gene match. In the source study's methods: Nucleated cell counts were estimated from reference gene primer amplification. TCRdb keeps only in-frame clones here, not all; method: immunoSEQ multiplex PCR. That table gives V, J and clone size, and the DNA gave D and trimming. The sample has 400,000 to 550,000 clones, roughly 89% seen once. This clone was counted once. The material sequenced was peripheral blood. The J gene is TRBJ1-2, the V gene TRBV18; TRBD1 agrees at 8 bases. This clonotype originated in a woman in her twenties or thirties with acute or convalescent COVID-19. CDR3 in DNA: TGTGCCAGCTCACCGTCAGGGGGCCTCTATGGCTACACCTTC. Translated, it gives CASSPSGGLYGYTF.